This TCR beta chain was sequenced in a study of shared clonotypes between healthy human individuals. Study observations and caveats: Lower generation probabilities were found for non-shared clonotypes than for those shared by all four donors.

Only CD45RO-negative cells positively selected for CCR7 counted as naive CD8 cells, so terminally differentiated effector memory CD45RA+ cells were excluded. Assay used: immunoSEQ multiplex PCR; TCRdb lists only in-frame clones, some missing. Of just over 2,000,000 clones listed, about 95% are singletons. In the case of this clone: Its antigen is undetermined.

Sequencing was carried out using naive CD8+ T cells sorted from blood. The receptor was isolated from a man younger than 30 in good health.

DNA for the CDR3: TGTGCCAGCAGTTGGTATGCCGGACATACCTCCTACAATGAGCAGTTCTTC. Translation: CASSWYAGHTSYNEQFF. This chain uses TRBV28 with TRBJ2-1, with D maybe TRBD1 (5 bases). The CDR3 contains 17 residues. From germline, CDR1 is MDHEN and CDR2 SYDVKM. V was cut by 4 bases and J by 0 bases, with 16 bases left in between.